The entry that follows covers one T cell receptor beta chain sequence. Its cognate antigen is unknown. This entry is derived from a study of CD8 T cells in ankylosing spondylitis. The CDR3 spans 17 residues. Looked up from germline, CDR1 is MNHEY and CDR2 is SMNVEV (reference sequence). V was clipped by 5 bases and J by 1 base; unmatched bases: 13. Findings and caveats of the study: In synovial fluid and blood from reactive arthritis, some motif variants were previously reported. Reportedly, disease-linked clones are significantly enriched in ankylosing spondylitis patients' matched synovial fluid. Among TCR beta sequences, a motif of eight highly homologous variants appeared characteristic of ankylosing spondylitis blood. Relatively rare in peripheral blood, disease-linked clones were also CD8+.

Quantitative 5'-RACE with molecular barcodes produced the TCR beta libraries. TCRdb re-analysed the 5' RACE reads in MiXCR, keeping a single row per CDR3 protein. The data hold around 140,000 distinct CDR3 sequences, with under 20% observed a single time. Sequenced input: blood, either unsorted or a sorted T cell fraction (not recorded which). The receptor was isolated from a male donor with ankylosing spondylitis. V usage is TRBV27 and J usage is TRBJ1-1, with 7 bases lining up with TRBD1. The CDR3 nucleotides read TGTGCCAGCAGTGGACCGGGTGGACACAGGGGGAACACTGAAGCTTTCTTT. This sequence encodes CASSGPGGHRGNTEAFF.